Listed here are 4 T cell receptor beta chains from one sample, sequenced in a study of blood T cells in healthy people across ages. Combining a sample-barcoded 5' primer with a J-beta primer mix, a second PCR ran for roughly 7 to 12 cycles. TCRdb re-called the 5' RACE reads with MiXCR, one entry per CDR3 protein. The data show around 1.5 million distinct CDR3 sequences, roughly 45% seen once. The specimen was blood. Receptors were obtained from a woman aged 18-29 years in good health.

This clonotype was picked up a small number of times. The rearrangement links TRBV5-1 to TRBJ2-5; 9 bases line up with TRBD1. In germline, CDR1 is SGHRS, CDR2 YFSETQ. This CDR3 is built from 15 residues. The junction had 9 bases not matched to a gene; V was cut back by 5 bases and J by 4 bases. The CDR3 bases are TGCGCCAGCAGACGTCTAACAGGGGGCTCAGAGACCCAGTACTTC. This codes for CASRRLTGGSETQYF.

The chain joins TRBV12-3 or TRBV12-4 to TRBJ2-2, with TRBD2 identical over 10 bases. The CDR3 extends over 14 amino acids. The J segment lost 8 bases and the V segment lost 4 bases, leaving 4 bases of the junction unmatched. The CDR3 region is CASSYSGRGGELFF. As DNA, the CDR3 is TGTGCCAGCAGTTACAGCGGGAGGGGGGGGGAGCTGTTTTTT.

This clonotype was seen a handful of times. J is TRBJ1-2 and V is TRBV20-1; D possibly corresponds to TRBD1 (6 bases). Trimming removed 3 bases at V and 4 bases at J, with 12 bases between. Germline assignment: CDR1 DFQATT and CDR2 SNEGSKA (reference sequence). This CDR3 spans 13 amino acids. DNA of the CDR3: TGCAGTGCTAGGGACTCCAGGGGCTATGGCTACACCTTC. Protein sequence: CSARDSRGYGYTF.

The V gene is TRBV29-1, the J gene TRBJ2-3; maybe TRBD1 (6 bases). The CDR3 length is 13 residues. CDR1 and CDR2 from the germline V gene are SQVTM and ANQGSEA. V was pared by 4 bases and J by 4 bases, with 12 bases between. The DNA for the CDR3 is TGCAGCGTTGCTACAGGGTCCGCAGATACGCAGTATTTT. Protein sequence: CSVATGSADTQYF.